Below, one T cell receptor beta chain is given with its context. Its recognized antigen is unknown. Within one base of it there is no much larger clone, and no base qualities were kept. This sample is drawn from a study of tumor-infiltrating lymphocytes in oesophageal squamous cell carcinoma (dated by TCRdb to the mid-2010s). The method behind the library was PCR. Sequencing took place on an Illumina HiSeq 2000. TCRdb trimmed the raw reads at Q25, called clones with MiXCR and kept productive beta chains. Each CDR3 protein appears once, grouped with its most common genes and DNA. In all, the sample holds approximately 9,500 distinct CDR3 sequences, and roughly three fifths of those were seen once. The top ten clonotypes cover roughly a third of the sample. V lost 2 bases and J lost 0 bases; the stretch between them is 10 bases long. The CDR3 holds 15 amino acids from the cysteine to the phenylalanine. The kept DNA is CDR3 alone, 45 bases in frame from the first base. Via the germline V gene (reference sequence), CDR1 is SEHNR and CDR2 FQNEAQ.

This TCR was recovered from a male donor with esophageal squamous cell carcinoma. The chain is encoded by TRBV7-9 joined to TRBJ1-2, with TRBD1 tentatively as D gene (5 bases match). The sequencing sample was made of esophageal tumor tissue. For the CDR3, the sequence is CASSLSGRTNYGYTF. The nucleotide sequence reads TGTGCCAGCAGCTTATCGGGGCGGACTAACTATGGCTACACCTTC.